Detailed here is one TCR beta chain. This sample was taken from a study of technical replicates of blood from a handful of donors. The length of the CDR3 is 13 residues. CDR1 and CDR2 from the germline V gene are MNHNS and SASEGT. Deletions cut 3 bases from V and 1 base from J, with 6 bases between. TCRdb keeps only in-frame clones here, not all; method: immunoSEQ multiplex PCR. The table has around 97,000 clones, about 95% seen once. Sequenced sample: T cells isolated from PBMCs. The chain recombines TRBV6-1 with TRBJ1-1; no clear D. This receptor was identified in a human donor in good health. This CDR3 is CASSDRGNTEAFF. The CDR3 DNA is TGTGCCAGCAGTGATCGCGGGAACACTGAAGCTTTCTTT.